This TCR beta chain was observed in a study of STAT3 mutations in large granular lymphocyte leukemia. Study-level information: Over half of T-LGLL patients had one or more immunosuppressive regimens.

Data came from immunoSEQ multiplex PCR; TCRdb stores just in-frame clones and leaves some out. The sample lists 30,000 to 40,000 clones; around 88% were seen once. Germline lookup yields CDR1 SGDLS and CDR2 YYNGEE. Trimming pared 4 bases from V and 4 bases from J, leaving 17 bases between. This CDR3 comprises 15 residues. Turning to this clone: The antigen remains unidentified.

Study findings and constraints: Some patients had dominant TCR clones larger than their STAT3 mutant burden. All newly emerging clones after therapy were STAT3 wild type. At least one immunodominant TCR beta clonotype appeared in every T-cell large granular lymphocyte leukemia patient.

The sequencing input was peripheral blood mononuclear cells. The chain links TRBV9 to TRBJ1-1; the D gene is possibly TRBD1 (5 bases). This clonotype originated in a man aged 55 to 70 with T-cell large granular lymphocyte leukemia. Some clones in this sample may be carry-over from other donors' samples. The CDR3 bases are TGTGCCAGCAGCCAAGGGACGCTAGGGTTCACTGAAGCTTTCTTT. Translating it yields CASSQGTLGFTEAFF. Looking up the rest from reference TRBV9 and TRBJ1-1 gives the full variable domain: DSGVTQTPKHLITATGQRVTLRCSPRSGDLSVYWYQQSLDQGLQFLIQYYNGEERAKGNILERFSAQQFPDLHSELNLSSLELGDSALYFCASSQGTLGFTEAFFGQGTRLTVV.